The source of this T cell receptor (beta chain) is a study of T cell responses to AZD1222 COVID-19 vaccine. General study results and limits: As reported, nearly half of all spike-specific TCRs target variant regions that are unmutated. Seropositivity was recorded at baseline in only 6 or 7 AZD1222 recipients.

The protocol was immunoSEQ multiplex PCR, while the TCRdb copy is restricted to in-frame clones and leaves out a portion. The table records about 100,000 clones, 80% to 90% of them present only once. Remarks on this clone: Antigen specificity is unknown.

V gave up 0 bases and J gave up 7 bases, with 10 bases separating them. The CDR3 is made up of 13 amino acids. Germline CDR1 reads SEHNR; CDR2 reads FQNEAQ (reference sequence). The rearrangement uses TRBV7-9 and TRBJ2-7; TRBD1 is a possible D gene (5 bases). Source: peripheral blood, taken 28 days after the second AZD1222 dose. This clonotype originated in an adult who received the AZD1222 COVID-19 vaccine. CDR3 sequence reads: CASSLAGQWEQYF. Written as DNA, the CDR3 is TGTGCCAGCAGCTTAGCGGGGCAGTGGGAGCAGTACTTC.